Below, 17 T cell receptor beta chains from the same sample are listed, as sequenced in a study of OX40 agonist ivuxolimab in advanced cancers. Libraries were prepared by immunoSEQ multiplex PCR; TCRdb keeps only in-frame clonotypes and omits some of them. The table shows 100,000 or so clones, with approximately 90% occurring only once. The material was CD4+ or CD8+ T cells sorted from blood, obtained in a trial of the OX40 agonist ivuxolimab. The receptor source for this set is an adult with an advanced solid tumor such as melanoma, head and neck, liver or kidney cancer.

The rearrangement links TRBV7-2 to TRBJ2-5, with TRBD1 matching 7 bases. CDR3 size: 14 residues. CDR1 and CDR2 from the germline V gene are SGHTA and FQGNSA. The V segment lost 1 base and the J segment 7 bases; nucleotides outside the gene matches: 6. The CDR3 spells CASSLGQGVGTQYF. CDR3 coding DNA: TGTGCCAGCAGCTTAGGACAGGGAGTTGGGACCCAGTACTTC.

This chain connects TRBV6-6 to TRBJ2-7, with TRBD1 identical over 10 bases. The ends lost 6 bases at V and 7 bases at J; junction bases unmatched: 12. Germline lookup yields CDR1 MNHNY and CDR2 SVGAGI (reference sequence). This CDR3 spans 15 amino acids. CDR3 nucleotide sequence: TGTGCCAGCAGCGCACCGGGACAGGGGACATGGGAGCAGTACTTC. Translation gives CASSAPGQGTWEQYF.

This clone was seen once. The V call is TRBV27, the J call TRBJ2-5; no reliable D call. Per the germline V gene, CDR1 is MNHEY and CDR2 is SMNVEV (reference sequence). V was shortened by 7 bases and J by 5 bases, with 14 bases between the two germline ends. CDR3 size: 13 residues. This CDR3 reads CASMGWGPETQYF. The CDR3 DNA reads as TGTGCCAGCATGGGATGGGGTCCTGAGACCCAGTACTTC.

The J gene is TRBJ2-5, the V gene TRBV6-5, with 9 bases that match TRBD1. The germline gives CDR1 MNHEY, CDR2 SVGAGI. V trimming: 8 bases; J trimming: 3 bases; junction bases outside the gene matches: 10. The CDR3 consists of 15 residues. CDR3 in DNA: TGTGCCAGCGCAAGGGGGGGGACAGGGAAAGAGACCCAGTACTTC. Its translation is CASARGGTGKETQYF.

The V and J genes are TRBV7-2 and TRBJ2-3; D is perhaps TRBD2 (6 bases). This CDR3 is built from 14 residues. V lost 5 bases and J 1 base, leaving 10 bases between the germline ends. Per germline, CDR1 SGHTA and CDR2 FQGNSA. CDR3 DNA: TGTGCCAGCAGCCCAGGAGGGGGCACAGATACGCAGTATTTT. Residues: CASSPGGGTDTQYF. The full variable domain, its missing parts supplied by reference TRBV7-2 and TRBJ2-3, is GAGVSQSPSNKVTEKGKDVELRCDPISGHTALYWYRQSLGQGLEFLIYFQGNSAPDKSGLPSDRFSAERTGGSVSTLTIQRTQQEDSAVYLCASSPGGGTDTQYFGPGTRLTVL.

V is TRBV19 and J is TRBJ2-1, with 9 nucleotides matching TRBD2. This CDR3 has 14 residues. The ends lost 7 bases at V and 7 bases at J; junction bases unmatched: 8. CDR1 and CDR2 (germline): LNHDA, SQIVND (reference sequence). The CDR3: CASILSGSGNEQFF. CDR3 DNA sequence: TGTGCCAGTATTCTTAGCGGGAGTGGGAATGAGCAGTTCTTC.

V usage is TRBV12-5 and J usage is TRBJ2-3; D remains unclear. Trimming took 7 bases from V and 4 from J, leaving 12 bases between them. The CDR3 is 13 amino acids. Germline V gives CDR1 LGHNT, CDR2 FRNRAP. As DNA, the CDR3 is TGTGCTAGTGCTCCCCAATGGGCAGATACGCAGTATTTT. Encoded protein: CASAPQWADTQYF.

V is TRBV5-1 and J is TRBJ2-5, with 8 bases that match TRBD1. V was pared by 1 base and J by 5 bases, with 7 bases of the junction left unmatched. The germline V gene encodes CDR1 SGHRS and CDR2 YFSETQ. This CDR3 contains 15 residues. CDR3 in DNA: TGCGCCAGCAGCTTGACTCAGGGGGCTTGGGAGACCCAGTACTTC. As protein: CASSLTQGAWETQYF. The whole variable domain, remainder taken from reference TRBV5-1 and TRBJ2-5, is KAGVTQTPRYLIKTRGQQVTLSCSPISGHRSVSWYQQTPGQGLQFLFEYFSETQRNKGNFPGRFSGRQFSNSRSEMNVSTLELGDSALYLCASSLTQGAWETQYFGPGTRLLVL.

The CDR3 DNA sequence: TGCAGCGTTGAGGGTAGCGGGAGAACAGATACGCAGTATTTT. This sequence encodes CSVEGSGRTDTQYF. This chain joins TRBV29-1 and TRBJ2-3; TRBD2 matches at 9 bases. Germline assignment: CDR1 SQVTM and CDR2 ANQGSEA. The CDR3 is made up of 14 amino acids. The ends lost 3 bases at V and 3 bases at J; junction bases unmatched: 4.

The CDR3 region has the DNA TGTGCCAGCAAGAGGGAGGGGACCGGGGAGCTGTTTTTT. Amino acids: CASKREGTGELFF. The chain recombines TRBV9 with TRBJ2-2; 7 nucleotides align to TRBD2. Losses at the gene ends were 6 bases for V and 5 bases for J; bases not matched to a gene: 4. Germline-derived CDR1 and CDR2 are SGDLS and YYNGEE. The CDR3 loop spans 13 amino acids.

V and J are TRBV28 and TRBJ1-2; a possible D gene is TRBD1 (5 bases). The CDR3 totals 14 residues. V dropped 4 bases and J dropped 2 bases, with 11 bases sitting between them. CDR1 is MDHEN and CDR2 is SYDVKM in the germline V gene. This CDR3 is CASSSPGRNYGYTF. DNA for the CDR3: TGTGCCAGCAGTTCCCCGGGACGGAACTATGGCTACACCTTC.

This clone has only a few counts. The chain joins TRBV28 to TRBJ1-5; 7 nucleotides agree with TRBD1. Germline CDR1 reads MDHEN; CDR2 reads SYDVKM. The length of the CDR3 is 13 residues. Trimming removed 6 bases from V and 6 bases from J; junction bases left unmatched: 5. CDR3 sequence (DNA): TGTGCCAGCAGCTCGACAGGGATTCAGCCCCAGCATTTT. This translates into CASSSTGIQPQHF.

This clone showed up just once. The chain recombines TRBV9 with TRBJ2-3; D call uncertain. The CDR3 totals 14 residues. Trimming removed 0 bases from V and 2 bases from J, with 7 bases in between. CDR1 is SGDLS, CDR2 YYNGEE, per germline. The CDR3 DNA sequence: TGTGCCAGCAGCGTAGATCCCCTCACAGATACGCAGTATTTT. This sequence encodes CASSVDPLTDTQYF.

DNA of the CDR3: TGTGCCAGCAGCAAACACGGGGAGCTGTTTTTT. Amino acid sequence: CASSKHGELFF. The chain carries TRBV28 and TRBJ2-2; D is unclear. The germline gives CDR1 MDHEN, CDR2 SYDVKM. The CDR3 extends over 11 amino acids. Deletions cut 6 bases from V and 7 bases from J, with 6 bases between.

The V gene is TRBV19, the J gene TRBJ2-7; a weak D match, TRBD2 (6 bases). CDR3 size: 18 residues. Germline V gene lookup returns CDR1 LNHDA and CDR2 SQIVND (reference sequence). V was pared by 3 bases and J by 2 bases, with 23 bases between. The CDR3 sequence is CASSISQPSGTRPYEQYF. CDR3 DNA sequence: TGTGCCAGTAGTATCTCACAACCGTCCGGGACTCGACCCTACGAGCAGTACTTC.

The chain has TRBV29-1 and TRBJ1-2; 7 nucleotides agree with TRBD1. Trimming took 1 base from V and 5 from J; bases not matched to a gene: 16. Germline V gene sequence: CDR1 SQVTM, CDR2 ANQGSEA. The CDR3 length is 17 residues. CDR3 nucleotide sequence: TGCAGCGTTGAAGCTTTACGGCGGGACAGTGGAGTTTATGGCTACACCTTC. It codes for CSVEALRRDSGVYGYTF.

The rearrangement links TRBV28 to TRBJ2-6; D remains ambiguous. The V gene's germline CDR1 is MDHEN and CDR2 SYDVKM. The CDR3 loop spans 17 amino acids. V was trimmed by 5 bases and J by 4 bases, leaving 18 bases between them. CDR3 region: CASSPARPLLGANVLTF. In nucleotides, the CDR3 is TGTGCCAGCAGTCCGGCAAGGCCCCTCCTGGGGGCCAACGTCCTGACTTTC. Drawing the rest from reference TRBV28 and TRBJ2-6, the complete variable domain is DVKVTQSSRYLVKRTGEKVFLECVQDMDHENMFWYRQDPGLGLRLIYFSYDVKMKEKGDIPEGYSVSREKKERFSLILESASTNQTSMYLCASSPARPLLGANVLTFGAGSRLTVL.